Following are 21 T cell receptor beta chains from one sample sequenced in a study of blood T cells in healthy people across ages. Then a second PCR, running roughly 7 to 12 cycles, was carried out with a sample-barcoded 5' primer and a J-beta primer mix. MiXCR was run by TCRdb on the 5' RACE reads, yielding one entry per CDR3 protein. The table records about 290,000 distinct CDR3 sequences, 25% to 30% of them present only once. Material for sequencing was blood. These receptor sequences come from a woman aged 70 to 79 in good health.

This clonotype has ten or more counts. The chain employs TRBV3-1 and TRBJ2-5; TRBD2 agrees at 8 bases. V shed 4 bases, J shed 13 bases, and the junction held 11 bases outside the gene matches. This CDR3 is 13 amino acids long. Germline assignment: CDR1 LGHDT and CDR2 YNNKEL (reference sequence). CDR3 region: CASSRTRSGSLYF. For the CDR3, the DNA is TGTGCCAGCAGCCGCACCCGAAGCGGGAGCCTGTACTTC.

In its sample, this clonotype was seen a few times. A junction boundary mismatches the germline segment, possibly from a read error. The chain has TRBV9 and TRBJ2-5; 9 bases map to TRBD1. In germline, CDR1 is SGDLS, CDR2 YYNGEE. The CDR3 loop spans 15 amino acids. CDR3 residues: CASGVDRGIGETQYF. As DNA, the CDR3 is TGTGCCAGCGGCGTGGACAGGGGTATAGGCGAGACCCAGTACTTC.

This clonotype was seen a handful of times. The J gene is TRBJ1-6, the V gene TRBV7-6, with D perhaps TRBD1 (6 bases). The CDR3 has 17 residues. The V end lost 2 bases, the J end lost 6 bases, and 17 bases lay between the germline ends. Germline CDR1 reads SGHVS; CDR2 reads FNYEAQ. CDR3 in amino acids: CASSLSAGQGLNSPLHF. The CDR3 DNA follows: TGTGCCAGCAGCTTATCCGCAGGGCAGGGGCTTAATTCACCCCTCCACTTT. Complete variable domain (other parts from reference TRBV7-6 and TRBJ1-6): GAGVSQSPRYKVTKRGQDVALRCDPISGHVSLYWYRQALGQGPEFLTYFNYEAQQDKSGLPNDRFSAERPEGSISTLTIQRTEQRDSAMYRCASSLSAGQGLNSPLHFGNGTRLTVT.

This clonotype was observed a few times. Mismatch with germline at one junction end may stem from a read error. This chain uses TRBV20-1 with TRBJ1-2; D gene unclear. The CDR3 length is 12 residues. Germline assignment: CDR1 DFQATT and CDR2 SNEGSKA (reference sequence). In DNA form, the CDR3 reads TGCAGTGCCAGAGCGGGTCCCAGTGGCTACACCTTC. Translating gives CSARAGPSGYTF.

The chain carries TRBV10-3 and TRBJ1-6; TRBD1 matches at 7 bases. V lost 0 bases, J lost 6 bases, and 2 bases stayed unmatched. The CDR3 loop spans 15 amino acids. The germline V gene encodes CDR1 ENHRY and CDR2 SYGVKD. CDR3 sequence reads: CAISESAGGNSPLHF. The CDR3 coding sequence is TGTGCCATCAGTGAGTCGGCAGGGGGTAATTCACCCCTCCACTTT.

This clonotype came up a few times. The rearrangement links TRBV7-2 to TRBJ2-5, with D possibly matching TRBD1 (6 bases). The J call is doubtful: the DNA matches TRBJ2-7 better. The germline CDR1 and CDR2 sequences are SGHTA and FQGNSA. The CDR3 is 16 amino acids. The CDR3 spells CASSLAQGRSSYEQYF. For the CDR3, the DNA is TGTGCCAGCAGCTTAGCACAGGGCAGATCTTCTTACGAGCAGTACTTC.

This clonotype turned up a few times. V usage is TRBV3-1 and J usage is TRBJ2-1; D is unclear. CDR3 length equals 12 residues. Looked up from germline, CDR1 is LGHDT and CDR2 is YNNKEL (reference sequence). The V gene lost 3 bases and the J gene lost 5 bases, with 5 bases spanning the gap. CDR3 sequence reads: CASSHLNNEQFF. The DNA of the CDR3 is TGTGCCAGCAGCCACCTGAACAATGAGCAGTTCTTC.

The chain combines TRBV28 with TRBJ1-3; D uncertain. CDR1 and CDR2 (germline): MDHEN, SYDVKM. V lost 5 bases and J 2 bases, leaving 16 bases between the germline ends. The CDR3 is 16 residues long. The CDR3 here is CASSPQAGRAGNTIYF. The CDR3 nucleotides read TGTGCCAGCAGTCCACAAGCGGGAAGGGCTGGAAACACCATATATTTT.

This chain links TRBV7-3 with TRBJ1-2, with D unclear. This CDR3 region has 14 residues. V lost 2 bases, J lost 2 bases, and 9 bases lay in between. Germline-derived CDR1 and CDR2 are SGHTA and FQGTGA. For the CDR3, the DNA is TGTGCCAGCAGCTTAGGCGGATCCAACTATGGCTACACCTTC. It translates to CASSLGGSNYGYTF.

This clonotype showed up just a few times. The genes are TRBV28 and TRBJ2-5; D may be TRBD1 (5 bases). V was shortened by 2 bases and J by 4 bases, with 14 bases between the two germline ends. The CDR3 has 15 amino acids. Germline loops: CDR1 MDHEN, CDR2 SYDVKM. CDR3 sequence (DNA): TGTGCCAGCAGTTTACAGGGCGCGGAGCTAGAGACCCAGTACTTC. It specifies CASSLQGAELETQYF. Complete variable domain (other parts from reference TRBV28 and TRBJ2-5): DVKVTQSSRYLVKRTGEKVFLECVQDMDHENMFWYRQDPGLGLRLIYFSYDVKMKEKGDIPEGYSVSREKKERFSLILESASTNQTSMYLCASSLQGAELETQYFGPGTRLLVL.

The V and J genes are TRBV19 and TRBJ1-2; 9 positions agree with TRBD1. The germline V gene has CDR1 LNHDA and CDR2 SQIVND (reference sequence). The CDR3 covers 15 residues. V dropped 4 bases and J dropped 7; count of bases not matched to a gene: 10. Written as DNA, the CDR3 is TGTGCCAGTAGTACTGGGACAGGGACCCTGGCTGGCTACACCTTC. As protein: CASSTGTGTLAGYTF.

The chain has TRBV20-1 and TRBJ2-5; TRBD1 matches at 7 bases. Germline values: CDR1 DFQATT, CDR2 SNEGSKA (reference sequence). The CDR3 is 16 amino acids. Trimming cost V 0 bases and J 4 bases; bases outside gene matches: 11. The CDR3 region is CSARETGTAIRETQYF. In DNA form, the CDR3 reads TGCAGTGCTAGAGAAACCGGGACAGCAATCCGAGAGACCCAGTACTTC.

The chain links TRBV9 to TRBJ2-4, with 9 bases identical to TRBD2. Germline values: CDR1 SGDLS, CDR2 YYNGEE. This CDR3 has 15 amino acids. The V segment lost 2 bases and the J segment 5 bases; nucleotides outside the gene matches: 5. As DNA, the CDR3 is TGTGCCAGCAGCGTTAGCGGGAGTACTCAAAACATTCAGTACTTC. Amino acid sequence: CASSVSGSTQNIQYF.

In the case of this clonotype: Relative to the germline gene, one junction end is altered; a read error may explain this. The gene calls are TRBV20-1 and TRBJ1-2; 11 bases match TRBD1. The CDR3 is made up of 14 amino acids. Germline V gene sequence: CDR1 DFQATT, CDR2 SNEGSKA (reference sequence). The CDR3 DNA sequence: TGCGGTGCTAGAGGGACAGGGGGAAACTATGGCTACACCTTC. Translated, it gives CGARGTGGNYGYTF.

The chain recombines TRBV28 with TRBJ2-5; possible D gene TRBD2, 7 bases. Germline CDR1 and CDR2: MDHEN and SYDVKM. The CDR3 covers 13 residues. Trimming shortened V by 3 bases and J by 5 bases, and 10 bases separated the two germline ends. CDR3 nucleotides: TGTGCCAGCAGTTTCGGGGGGCTCGAGACCCAGTACTTC. Translation gives CASSFGGLETQYF.

This chain connects TRBV7-9 to TRBJ1-1; D unresolved. Germline loops: CDR1 SEHNR, CDR2 FQNEAQ (reference sequence). V was pared by 0 bases and J by 5 bases, with 7 bases between. The CDR3 consists of 13 residues. Written as DNA, the CDR3 is TGTGCCAGCAGCTTAGCCATTTGGACTGAAGCTTTCTTT. This gives the protein CASSLAIWTEAFF.

This chain joins TRBV9 and TRBJ1-6; D is perhaps TRBD1 (5 bases). Looked up from germline, CDR1 is SGDLS and CDR2 is YYNGEE. This CDR3 has 15 amino acids. Trimming left V 2 bases short and J 5 bases short, with 11 bases between. CDR3 sequence (DNA): TGTGCCAGCAGCGTGCAGGGAAGGGATAATTCACCCCTCCACTTT. Protein product: CASSVQGRDNSPLHF.

This clonotype occurred many times. The chain links TRBV20-1 to TRBJ2-5, with 7 bases that match TRBD2. The J call may be mistaken, given a closer DNA end match to TRBJ2-1. This CDR3 is built from 14 residues. The germline CDR1 and CDR2 sequences are DFQATT and SNEGSKA (reference sequence). The chain's CDR3 is CSASWAGVGGEQFF. The CDR3 DNA follows: TGCAGTGCTAGCTGGGCGGGAGTAGGAGGTGAGCAGTTCTTC.

This clonotype was counted a single time. This chain joins TRBV3-1 and TRBJ2-1; 10 bases map to TRBD2. The length of the CDR3 is 15 residues. After removal of 4 bases from V and 8 bases from J, the junction contained 8 bases not matched to a gene. Germline V CDR1 and CDR2: LGHDT, YNNKEL (reference sequence). CDR3 sequence: CASSLSSGSIDEQFF. The CDR3, as DNA: TGTGCCAGCAGCCTGTCTAGCGGGAGCATCGATGAGCAGTTCTTC.

This clonotype turned up a few times. This sequence may be a read error, since a much larger clone differs from it by one base. This chain joins TRBV7-9 and TRBJ1-4, with TRBD1 matching 8 bases. J lost 5 bases, V lost 8 bases, and 7 bases had no gene match. The CDR3 consists of 14 residues. CDR1 and CDR2 (germline): SEHNR, FQNEAQ (reference sequence). This CDR3 is CASGPRTGNEKLFF. In nucleotides, the CDR3 is TGTGCCAGCGGCCCTCGGACAGGGAATGAAAAACTGTTTTTT.

The CDR3 here is CATTQTGVEETQYF. The CDR3 bases are TGTGCCACCACCCAGACAGGGGTTGAAGAGACCCAGTACTTC. The chain has TRBV2 and TRBJ2-5, with 8 bases that match TRBD1. The CDR3 consists of 14 residues. CDR1 is SNHLY, CDR2 FYNNEI, per germline. J gave up 3 bases and V 10 bases, and 10 bases lay outside the gene matches.